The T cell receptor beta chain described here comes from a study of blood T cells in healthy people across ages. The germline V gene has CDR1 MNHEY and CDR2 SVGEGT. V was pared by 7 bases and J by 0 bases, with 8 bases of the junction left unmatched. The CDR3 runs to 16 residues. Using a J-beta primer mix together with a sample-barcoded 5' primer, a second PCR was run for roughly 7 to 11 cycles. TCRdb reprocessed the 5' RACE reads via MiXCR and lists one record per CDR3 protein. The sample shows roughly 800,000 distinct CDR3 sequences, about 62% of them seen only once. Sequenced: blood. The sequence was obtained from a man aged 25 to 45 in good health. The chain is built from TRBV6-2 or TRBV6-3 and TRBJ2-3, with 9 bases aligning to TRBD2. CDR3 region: CASKASGRISTDTQYF. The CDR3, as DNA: TGTGCCAGCAAGGCCAGCGGGAGGATAAGCACAGATACGCAGTATTTT.